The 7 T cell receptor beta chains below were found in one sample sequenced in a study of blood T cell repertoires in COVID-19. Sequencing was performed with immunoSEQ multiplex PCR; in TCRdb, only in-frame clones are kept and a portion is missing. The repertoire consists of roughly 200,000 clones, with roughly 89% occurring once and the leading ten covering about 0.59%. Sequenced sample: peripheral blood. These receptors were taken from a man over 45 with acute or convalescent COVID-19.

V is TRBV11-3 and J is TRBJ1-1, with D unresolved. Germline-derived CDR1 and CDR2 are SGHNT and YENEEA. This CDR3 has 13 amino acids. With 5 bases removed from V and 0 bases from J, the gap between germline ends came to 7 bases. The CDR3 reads CASSQNMNTEAFF. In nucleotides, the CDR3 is TGTGCCAGCAGCCAAAACATGAACACTGAAGCTTTCTTT.

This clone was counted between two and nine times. CDR3 loop: CASSRTSLAGEAGELFF. CDR3 coding DNA: TGTGCCAGCAGTCGCACATCATTAGCGGGAGAGGCCGGGGAGCTGTTTTTT. The chain recombines TRBV6-6 with TRBJ2-2, with 9 positions matching TRBD2. The germline V gene encodes CDR1 MNHNY and CDR2 SVGAGI (reference sequence). The CDR3 covers 17 residues. The ends lost 5 bases at V and 6 bases at J; junction bases unmatched: 13.

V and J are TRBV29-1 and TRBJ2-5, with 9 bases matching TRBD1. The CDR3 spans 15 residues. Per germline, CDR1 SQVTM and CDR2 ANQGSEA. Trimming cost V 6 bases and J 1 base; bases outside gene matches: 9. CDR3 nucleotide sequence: TGCAGCGTGGCCGCTTGGGGACAGGGCCAAGAGACCCAGTACTTC. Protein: CSVAAWGQGQETQYF.

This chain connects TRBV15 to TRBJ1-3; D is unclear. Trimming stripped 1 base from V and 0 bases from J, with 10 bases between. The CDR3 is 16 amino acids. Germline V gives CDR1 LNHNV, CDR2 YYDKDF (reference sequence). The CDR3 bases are TGTGCCACCAGCAGAGGAGGCAGCCTCTCTGGAAACACCATATATTTT. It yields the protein CATSRGGSLSGNTIYF.

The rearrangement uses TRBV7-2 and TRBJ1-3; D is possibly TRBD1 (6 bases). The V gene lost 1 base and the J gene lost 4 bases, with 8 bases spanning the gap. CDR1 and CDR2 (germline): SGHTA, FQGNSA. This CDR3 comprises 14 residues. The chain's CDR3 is CASSLGQAGNTIYF. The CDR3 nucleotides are TGTGCCAGCAGCTTAGGACAGGCCGGAAACACCATATATTTT.

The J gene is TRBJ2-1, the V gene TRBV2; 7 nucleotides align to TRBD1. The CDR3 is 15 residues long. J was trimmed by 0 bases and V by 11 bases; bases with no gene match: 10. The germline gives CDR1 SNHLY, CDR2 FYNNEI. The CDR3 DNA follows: TGTGCCGGACAGACAGGGTTGAGCTCCTACAATGAGCAGTTCTTC. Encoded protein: CAGQTGLSSYNEQFF.

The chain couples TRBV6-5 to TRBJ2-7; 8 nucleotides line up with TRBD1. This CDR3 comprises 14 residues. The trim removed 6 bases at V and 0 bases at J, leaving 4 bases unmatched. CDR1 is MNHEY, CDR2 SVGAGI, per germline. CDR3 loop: CASRDRASSYEQYV. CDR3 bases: TGTGCCAGCAGGGACAGGGCAAGCTCCTACGAGCAGTACGTC.